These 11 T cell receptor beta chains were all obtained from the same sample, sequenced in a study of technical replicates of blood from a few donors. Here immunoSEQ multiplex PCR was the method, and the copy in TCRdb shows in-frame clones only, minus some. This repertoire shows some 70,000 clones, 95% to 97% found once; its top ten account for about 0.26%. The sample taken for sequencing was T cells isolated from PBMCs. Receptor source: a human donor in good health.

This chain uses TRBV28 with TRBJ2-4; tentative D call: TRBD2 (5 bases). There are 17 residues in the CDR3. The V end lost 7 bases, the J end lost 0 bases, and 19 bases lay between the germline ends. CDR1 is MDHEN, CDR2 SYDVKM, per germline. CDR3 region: CASIGWEIRAAKNIQYF. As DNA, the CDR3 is TGTGCCAGCATTGGGTGGGAGATCCGAGCAGCCAAAAACATTCAGTACTTC.

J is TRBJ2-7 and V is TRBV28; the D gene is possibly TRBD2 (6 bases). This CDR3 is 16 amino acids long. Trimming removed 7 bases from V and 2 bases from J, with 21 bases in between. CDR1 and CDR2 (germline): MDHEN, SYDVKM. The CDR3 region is CASTHPGTGPTYEQYF. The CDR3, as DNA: TGTGCCAGCACCCACCCCGGGACTGGACCGACCTACGAGCAGTACTTC.

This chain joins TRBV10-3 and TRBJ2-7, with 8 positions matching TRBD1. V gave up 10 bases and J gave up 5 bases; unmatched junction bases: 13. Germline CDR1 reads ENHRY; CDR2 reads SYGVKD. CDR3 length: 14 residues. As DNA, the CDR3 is TGTGCCACCCCGTTCGACAGGGGAGCCCACGAGCAGTACTTC. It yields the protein CATPFDRGAHEQYF.

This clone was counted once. The CDR3 sequence: CASSSPSGIYEQFF. The DNA of the CDR3 is TGTGCCAGCAGTTCTCCTAGCGGGATATATGAGCAGTTCTTC. The chain uses TRBV28 and TRBJ2-1; 9 bases agree with TRBD2. This CDR3 contains 14 residues. Germline trimming cut 4 bases from V and 8 bases from J; bases unmatched to any gene: 6. The germline V gene has CDR1 MDHEN and CDR2 SYDVKM.

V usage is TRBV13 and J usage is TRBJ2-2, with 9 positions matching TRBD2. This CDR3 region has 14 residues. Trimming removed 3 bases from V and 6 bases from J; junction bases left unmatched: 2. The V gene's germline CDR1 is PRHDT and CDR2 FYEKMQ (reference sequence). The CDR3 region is CASSLIAGAGELFF. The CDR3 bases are TGTGCCAGCAGCTTGATAGCGGGAGCCGGGGAGCTGTTTTTT. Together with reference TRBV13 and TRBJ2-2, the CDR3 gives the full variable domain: AAGVIQSPRHLIKEKRETATLKCYPIPRHDTVYWYQQGPGQDPQFLISFYEKMQSDKGSIPDRFSAQQFSDYHSELNMSSLELGDSALYFCASSLIAGAGELFFGEGSRLTVL.

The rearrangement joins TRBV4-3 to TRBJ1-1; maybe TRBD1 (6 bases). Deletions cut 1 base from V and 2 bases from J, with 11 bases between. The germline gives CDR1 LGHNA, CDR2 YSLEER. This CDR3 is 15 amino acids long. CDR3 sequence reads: CASSQGQARNTEAFF. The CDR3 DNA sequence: TGCGCCAGCAGCCAAGGACAGGCTAGAAACACTGAAGCTTTCTTT.

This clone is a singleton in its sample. The CDR3 sequence is CASSDEGALGTEAFF. For the CDR3, the DNA is TGTGCCAGCAGTGATGAGGGGGCCCTAGGGACTGAAGCTTTCTTT. The chain links TRBV6-1 to TRBJ1-1, with 7 bases matching TRBD1. Germline values: CDR1 MNHNS, CDR2 SASEGT. J lost 5 bases, V lost 3 bases, and 9 bases had no gene match. The CDR3 length is 15 residues.

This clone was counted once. CDR3 DNA sequence: TGTGCCAGTAGTATAGGTATCGTGCCGGGTAATGAAAAACTGTTTTTT. Protein sequence: CASSIGIVPGNEKLFF. The chain uses TRBV19 and TRBJ1-4; the D is unclear. The V gene's germline CDR1 is LNHDA and CDR2 SQIVND (reference sequence). The V end lost 1 base, the J end lost 4 bases, and 13 bases lay between the germline ends. The CDR3 is 16 amino acids.

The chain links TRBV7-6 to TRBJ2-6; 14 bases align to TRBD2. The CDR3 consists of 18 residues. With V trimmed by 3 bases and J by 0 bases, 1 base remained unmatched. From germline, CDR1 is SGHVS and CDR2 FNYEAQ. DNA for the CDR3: TGTGCCAGCAGCTTGGGACTAGCGGGGGCCTCTGGGGCCAACGTCCTGACTTTC. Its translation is CASSLGLAGASGANVLTF.

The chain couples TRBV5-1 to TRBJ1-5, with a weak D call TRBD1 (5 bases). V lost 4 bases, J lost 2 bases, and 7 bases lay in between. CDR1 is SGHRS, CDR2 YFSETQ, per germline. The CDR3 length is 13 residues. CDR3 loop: CASSTGGNQPQHF. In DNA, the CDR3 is TGCGCCAGCAGCACGGGGGGCAATCAGCCCCAGCATTTT.

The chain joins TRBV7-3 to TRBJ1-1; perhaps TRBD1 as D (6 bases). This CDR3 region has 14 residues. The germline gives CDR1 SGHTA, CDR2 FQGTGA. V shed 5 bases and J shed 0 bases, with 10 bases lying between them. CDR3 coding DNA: TGTGCCAGCAGCCAGGACAGATTGAACACTGAAGCTTTCTTT. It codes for CASSQDRLNTEAFF.